Shown below are 20 T cell receptor beta chains from a single sample sequenced in a study of cytomegalovirus exposure and HLA in healthy donors. A multiplex PCR was run with 60 Vbeta primers and 13 Jbeta primers. Profiling relied on immunoSEQ multiplex PCR, and the TCRdb table lists in-frame clones only, not all of them. The sample consists of 150,000 to 200,000 clones, more than 80% of them appearing once. Sequencing input: PBMCs. These receptors were obtained from a woman aged 18 to 35 in good health and CMV-seronegative.

This clone came up once. This chain connects TRBV7-8 to TRBJ1-1; 7 nucleotides agree with TRBD1. The V gene's germline CDR1 is SGHVS and CDR2 FQNEAQ. This CDR3 is built from 16 residues. The trim removed 0 bases at V and 0 bases at J, leaving 4 bases unmatched. CDR3 in DNA: TGTGCCAGCAGCTTAGCCTACAGGGGCATGAACACTGAAGCTTTCTTT. It codes for CASSLAYRGMNTEAFF.

The rearrangement joins TRBV25-1 to TRBJ1-1, with TRBD1 matching 7 bases. Unmatched junction bases numbered 9, after V lost 2 bases and J lost 3 bases. CDR3 length: 16 amino acids. Germline V CDR1 and CDR2: MGHDK, SYGVNS. The CDR3 is CASSEEKGAGDTEAFF. DNA of the CDR3: TGTGCCAGCAGTGAAGAGAAGGGGGCAGGGGACACTGAAGCTTTCTTT.

The V call is TRBV6-6, the J call TRBJ2-5; a weak D match, TRBD2 (5 bases). This CDR3 has 16 residues. The V gene's germline CDR1 is MNHNY and CDR2 SVGAGI (reference sequence). The V and J ends lost 7 bases and 9 bases respectively, with 27 bases between them. CDR3 region: CASIDYEPNLGFAQYF. In nucleotides, the CDR3 is TGTGCCAGCATTGACTACGAACCCAACCTTGGATTCGCCCAGTACTTC.

The J gene is TRBJ1-2, the V gene TRBV5-4; TRBD1 aligns across 10 bases. The CDR3 contains 19 residues. Germline values: CDR1 SGHNT, CDR2 YYREEE (reference sequence). Trimming cost V 1 base and J 0 bases; bases outside gene matches: 12. The CDR3 here is CASSLPGGQGMPSNYGYTF. The CDR3 bases are TGTGCCAGCAGCTTGCCGGGGGGACAGGGGATGCCTTCTAACTATGGCTACACCTTC.

In this sample, this clone turned up once. V gene TRBV28 combines with J gene TRBJ2-1; 13 bases are a match to TRBD2. The V and J ends lost 4 bases and 1 base, in that order; junction bases with no gene match: 1. CDR1 MDHEN and CDR2 SYDVKM come from the germline V gene. The CDR3 has 16 residues. CDR3 DNA: TGTGCCAGCAGTTCGACTAGCGGGGGGTCCTACAATGAGCAGTTCTTC. It is translated as CASSSTSGGSYNEQFF.

V is TRBV21-1 and J is TRBJ2-5; the table calls TRBD2, which could not be checked here. The end of the DNA is better explained by TRBJ2-7, so the J call may be wrong. TRBV21-1 is shown as a pseudogene. The CDR3 has 18 amino acids. The CDR3 DNA reads as TGTGCCAGCAGGAAAAGAGGGGAGGTGGGGTCTCGGTCCTACGAGCAGTACTTC. Translating it yields CASRKRGEVGSRSYEQYF.

The CDR3 DNA is TGTGCCAGCTCACCACAGGGGAAGGGCCCCAACACTGAAGCTTTCTTT. This sequence encodes CASSPQGKGPNTEAFF. This chain connects TRBV18 to TRBJ1-1; maybe TRBD1 (5 bases). V was cut by 1 base and J by 2 bases, with 14 bases left in between. The CDR3 loop spans 16 amino acids. From germline, CDR1 is KGHSH and CDR2 LQKENI.

V gene TRBV14 combines with J gene TRBJ2-5, with D tentatively TRBD2 (6 bases). V gave up 1 base and J gave up 5 bases, with 11 bases separating them. In germline, CDR1 is SGHDN, CDR2 FVKESK. The CDR3 is 14 residues long. Here the CDR3 reads CASSQAGVFETQYF. CDR3 DNA sequence: TGTGCCAGCAGCCAAGCGGGAGTGTTTGAGACCCAGTACTTC.

The chain joins TRBV11-2 to TRBJ1-3; 7 bases are shared with TRBD1. CDR1 and CDR2 from the germline V gene are SGHAT and FQNNGV. The CDR3 loop spans 17 amino acids. Trimming cost V 2 bases and J 1 base; bases outside gene matches: 8. The DNA for the CDR3 is TGTGCCAGCAGCTTAATAAGGACAGGCTTTTCTGGAAACACCATATATTTT. It specifies CASSLIRTGFSGNTIYF.

The chain couples TRBV18 to TRBJ1-4; 7 bases align to TRBD1. Trimming cost V 8 bases and J 3 bases; bases outside gene matches: 9. This CDR3 contains 15 residues. From germline, CDR1 is KGHSH and CDR2 LQKENI. CDR3 loop: CASAQGTAANEKLFF. Here the CDR3 DNA reads TGTGCCAGCGCGCAGGGGACAGCCGCTAATGAAAAACTGTTTTTT.

This chain connects TRBV6-1 to TRBJ2-5, with D perhaps matching TRBD2 (5 bases). Trimming removed 5 bases at V and 7 bases at J, with 17 bases between. CDR1 and CDR2 (germline): MNHNS, SASEGT. This CDR3 has 14 residues. DNA for the CDR3: TGTGCCAGCAGTCTGGGTGAGGTGAGGGCGACCCAGTACTTC. This sequence encodes CASSLGEVRATQYF.

This clone showed up just once. The chain links TRBV4-1 to TRBJ1-1; no clear D. CDR1 and CDR2 (germline): MGHRA, YSYEKL. The V end was cut by 1 base, the J end by 7 bases, with 10 bases between. The CDR3 loop spans 13 amino acids. Here the CDR3 reads CASSQVLSGEAFF. DNA for the CDR3: TGCGCCAGCAGCCAAGTCTTGTCGGGTGAAGCTTTCTTT.

This rearrangement joins TRBV11-2 to TRBJ2-7, with 8 bases identical to TRBD1. Germline V CDR1 and CDR2: SGHAT, FQNNGV. Unmatched junction bases numbered 8, after V lost 1 base and J lost 0 bases. This CDR3 region has 17 residues. The CDR3: CASSLGRTGHSSYEQYF. CDR3 DNA sequence: TGTGCCAGCAGCTTAGGTCGGACAGGGCACAGCTCCTACGAGCAGTACTTC.

This chain uses TRBV9 with TRBJ1-1; tentatively, D is TRBD1 (5 bases). V lost 1 base to trimming and J lost 0 bases, with 10 bases between them. There are 15 residues in the CDR3. The germline V gene encodes CDR1 SGDLS and CDR2 YYNGEE. CDR3 nucleotide sequence: TGTGCCAGCAGCGTACCCGACAGCCTGAACACTGAAGCTTTCTTT. Protein: CASSVPDSLNTEAFF.

The V and J genes are TRBV18 and TRBJ2-4, with TRBD1 identical over 8 bases. There are 16 residues in the CDR3. J was trimmed by 8 bases and V by 4 bases; bases with no gene match: 13. CDR1 is KGHSH, CDR2 LQKENI, per germline. In DNA form, the CDR3 reads TGTGCCAGCTCACTCGACAGGGGAAGATTTGATGACATTCAGTACTTC. Amino acid sequence: CASSLDRGRFDDIQYF.

This sequence joins TRBV6-5 and TRBJ2-3; no clear D. The CDR3 has 12 residues. CDR1 is MNHEY and CDR2 is SVGAGI in the germline V gene. Between the trimmed V and J ends, which lost 7 bases and 0 bases, there was a span of 5 bases. The CDR3 loop reads CASTFSTDTQYF. As DNA, the CDR3 is TGTGCCAGCACCTTTAGCACAGATACGCAGTATTTT.

DNA of the CDR3: TGCGCCAGCAGCCGGGGACAGAACCAAGAGACCCAGTACTTC. Its protein product is CASSRGQNQETQYF. This chain connects TRBV5-1 to TRBJ2-5, with TRBD1 matching over 7 bases. The V gene's germline CDR1 is SGHRS and CDR2 YFSETQ. The length of the CDR3 is 14 residues. The V segment lost 4 bases and the J segment 0 bases; nucleotides outside the gene matches: 3.

This clone was observed many times. The chain links TRBV19 to TRBJ1-5, with D hard to call. The V gene lost 6 bases and the J gene lost 4 bases, with 7 bases spanning the gap. The CDR3 runs 12 residues. CDR1 and CDR2 from the germline V gene are LNHDA and SQIVND (reference sequence). CDR3 nucleotide sequence: TGTGCCAGTAGGTTAGCAAATCAGCCCCAGCATTTT. Amino acids: CASRLANQPQHF. The complete variable domain, with remaining parts taken from reference TRBV19 and TRBJ1-5, reads DGGITQSPKYLFRKEGQNVTLSCEQNLNHDAMYWYRQDPGQGLRLIYYSQIVNDFQKGDIAEGYSVSREKKESFPLTVTSAQKNPTAFYLCASRLANQPQHFGDGTRLSIL.

The V and J genes are TRBV18 and TRBJ1-1; TRBD1 might be the D (6 bases). The CDR3 totals 16 residues. CDR1 is KGHSH and CDR2 is LQKENI in the germline V gene. Trimming stripped 2 bases from V and 5 bases from J, with 18 bases between. The CDR3 DNA reads as TGTGCCAGCTCACCAGATACGGGACACCGAGGAACTGAAGCTTTCTTT. This translates into CASSPDTGHRGTEAFF.

The rearrangement links TRBV28 to TRBJ2-4, with TRBD2 identical over 7 bases. The CDR3 is made up of 15 amino acids. Germline CDR1 is MDHEN and CDR2 is SYDVKM. Trimming cost V 6 bases and J 4 bases; bases outside gene matches: 9. The CDR3 loop reads CASRTSGGGKNIQYF. CDR3 in DNA: TGTGCCAGCAGGACTAGTGGGGGGGGTAAAAACATTCAGTACTTC.